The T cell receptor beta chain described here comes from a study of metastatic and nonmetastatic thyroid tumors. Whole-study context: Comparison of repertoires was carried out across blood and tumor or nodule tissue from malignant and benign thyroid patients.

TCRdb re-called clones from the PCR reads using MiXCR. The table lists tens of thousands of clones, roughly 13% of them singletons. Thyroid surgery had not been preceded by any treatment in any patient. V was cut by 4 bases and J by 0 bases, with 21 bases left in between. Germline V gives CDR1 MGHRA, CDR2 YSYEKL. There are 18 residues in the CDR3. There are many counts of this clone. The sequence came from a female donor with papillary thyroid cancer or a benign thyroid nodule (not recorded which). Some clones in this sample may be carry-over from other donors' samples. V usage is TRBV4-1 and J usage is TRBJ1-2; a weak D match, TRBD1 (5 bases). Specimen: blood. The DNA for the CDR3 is TGCGCCAGCAGCCCAGCCCTCGGTGGGGGGGAAGCTAACTATGGCTACACCTTC. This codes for CASSPALGGGEANYGYTF.